This passage covers 12 T cell receptor beta chains from one sample sequenced in a study of T cell changes during pregnancy in multiple sclerosis. Profiled with immunoSEQ multiplex PCR; TCRdb holds only in-frame clones, not every one. This repertoire shows 58,000 or so clones, 89% found once; its top ten account for about 1.7%. Here the sequenced sample was peripheral blood, taken after pregnancy. All receptors come from a female donor with multiple sclerosis, enrolled in a pregnancy study.

The V gene is TRBV18, the J gene TRBJ1-2, with 8 bases that match TRBD1. CDR3 length: 14 amino acids. Germline values: CDR1 KGHSH, CDR2 LQKENI. Trimming removed 6 bases from V and 8 bases from J; junction bases left unmatched: 11. CDR3: CASSPSGGFWGYTF. CDR3 nucleotide sequence: TGTGCCAGCTCGCCATCAGGGGGCTTTTGGGGCTACACCTTC.

The chain uses TRBV10-1 and TRBJ2-3; D gene uncertain. V shed 0 bases and J shed 6 bases, with 4 bases lying between them. This CDR3 is built from 12 residues. Germline assignment: CDR1 WNHNN and CDR2 SYGVQD (reference sequence). CDR3 nucleotides: TGCGCCAGCAGTGAGTCGAGTGATACGCAGTATTTT. Translating it yields CASSESSDTQYF.

This clone showed up just once. V and J are TRBV5-6 and TRBJ1-4; 8 bases align to TRBD1. This CDR3 has 15 residues. V lost 3 bases, J lost 8 bases, and 9 bases stayed unmatched. CDR1 and CDR2 (germline): SGHDT, YYEEEE. The CDR3 DNA sequence: TGTGCCAGCAGCTCGAAGAGACAGGGGATAGAAAAACTGTTTTTT. Translated, it gives CASSSKRQGIEKLFF.

This chain connects TRBV28 to TRBJ1-4; D unclear. Trimming shortened V by 0 bases and J by 7 bases, and 15 bases separated the two germline ends. In germline, CDR1 is MDHEN, CDR2 SYDVKM. There are 16 residues in the CDR3. The DNA of the CDR3 is TGTGCCAGCAGTTTATGGTCGGGGAGAGGGAGTGAAAAACTGTTTTTT. Its protein is CASSLWSGRGSEKLFF.

CDR3 region: CASSSEVGAFF. In DNA, the CDR3 is TGTGCCAGCTCCTCCGAGGTGGGAGCTTTCTTT. The genes are TRBV6-5 and TRBJ1-1, with D unresolved. Looked up from germline, CDR1 is MNHEY and CDR2 is SVGAGI. V was trimmed by 8 bases and J by 10 bases, leaving 14 bases between them. CDR3 length equals 11 residues.

V and J are TRBV6-1 and TRBJ2-7, with D possibly TRBD2 on 5 matching bases. V gave up 8 bases and J gave up 4 bases, with 24 bases separating them. The CDR3 has 16 residues. The germline CDR1 and CDR2 sequences are MNHNS and SASEGT. CDR3 sequence reads: CASGGEPGKIPYEQYF. DNA of the CDR3: TGTGCCAGCGGTGGGGAGCCGGGAAAGATCCCATACGAGCAGTACTTC.

This sequence joins TRBV18 and TRBJ1-3; D perhaps matches TRBD1 (6 bases). Germline V lookup: CDR1 KGHSH, CDR2 LQKENI. Trimming took off 7 bases at V and 0 bases at J, with 10 bases between the two ends. The CDR3 is 14 residues long. The CDR3 DNA sequence: TGTGCCAGCTTAAACAGGGTCTCTGGAAACACCATATATTTT. This codes for CASLNRVSGNTIYF.

The table lists this clone with a count of one. The chain has TRBV19 and TRBJ2-7; D gene ambiguous. Germline V gene lookup returns CDR1 LNHDA and CDR2 SQIVND (reference sequence). With 10 bases removed from V and 0 bases from J, the gap between germline ends came to 16 bases. The length of the CDR3 is 14 residues. CDR3 in amino acids: CATKGGQNSYEQYF. The CDR3 nucleotides read TGTGCCACCAAAGGCGGCCAAAACTCCTACGAGCAGTACTTC.

This chain links TRBV6-6 with TRBJ2-7; TRBD1 aligns across 8 bases. Per germline, CDR1 MNHNY and CDR2 SVGAGI (reference sequence). This CDR3 has 16 amino acids. After removal of 0 bases from V and 2 bases from J, the junction contained 6 bases not matched to a gene. The CDR3 loop reads CASSYSDRGNPYEQYF. The CDR3 region has the DNA TGTGCCAGCAGTTACTCCGACAGGGGAAATCCCTACGAGCAGTACTTC.

This clone was observed a few times. The J gene is TRBJ1-6, the V gene TRBV4-2; D gene unclear. The CDR3 loop spans 21 amino acids. CDR1 is LGHNA and CDR2 is YNFKEQ in the germline V gene. Between the trimmed V and J ends, which lost 4 bases and 10 bases, there was a span of 35 bases. CDR3 sequence: CASSRGEAFPWAVIPGSPLHF. For the CDR3, the DNA is TGTGCCAGCAGCCGCGGGGAGGCTTTTCCCTGGGCGGTGATCCCGGGGTCACCCCTCCACTTT.

The rearrangement links TRBV4-1 to TRBJ1-2; possibly TRBD1 for D (6 bases). Trimming removed 0 bases from V and 0 bases from J, with 8 bases in between. Germline CDR1 MGHRA, CDR2 YSYEKL. The CDR3 sequence is 15 residues long. The CDR3 is CASSQDEGANYGYTF. For the CDR3, the DNA is TGCGCCAGCAGCCAAGATGAGGGGGCTAACTATGGCTACACCTTC.

The chain links TRBV9 to TRBJ1-6; 7 bases align to TRBD1. The CDR3 contains 17 residues. The germline V gene encodes CDR1 SGDLS and CDR2 YYNGEE. V trimming: 0 bases; J trimming: 0 bases; junction bases outside the gene matches: 3. The CDR3 reads CASSVGTGRSYNSPLHF. The DNA of the CDR3 is TGTGCCAGCAGCGTAGGGACAGGCCGCTCCTATAATTCACCCCTCCACTTT. The variable domain in full, with the rest retrieved from reference TRBV9 and TRBJ1-6, is DSGVTQTPKHLITATGQRVTLRCSPRSGDLSVYWYQQSLDQGLQFLIQYYNGEERAKGNILERFSAQQFPDLHSELNLSSLELGDSALYFCASSVGTGRSYNSPLHFGNGTRLTVT.